These 14 T cell receptor beta chains came from one sample sequenced in a study of T cells in Graves' hyperthyroidism and ophthalmopathy. Amplification yielded TCR beta CDR3 regions, with RNA transcripts as the source. The HTBI primer set served for first-round RT-PCR of the TCR CDR3. TCRdb used MiXCR to reprocess the multiplex PCR reads, holding one entry per CDR3 protein. The sample shows 200,000 to 250,000 distinct CDR3 sequences, about 18% of them seen only once. The sample was blood. These receptors were collected from a man in his forties or fifties with Graves' hyperthyroidism.

The chain couples TRBV5-1 to TRBJ2-1; D call uncertain. This CDR3 spans 15 amino acids. The germline V gene has CDR1 SGHRS and CDR2 YFSETQ. With 0 bases removed from V and 6 bases from J, the gap between germline ends came to 13 bases. The CDR3 sequence: CASSLGQVEVNEQFF. The CDR3 region has the DNA TGCGCCAGCAGCTTGGGGCAGGTTGAGGTCAATGAGCAGTTCTTC.

There are a few counts of this clonotype. V and J are TRBV4-1 and TRBJ2-1; D is perhaps TRBD1 (6 bases). Deletions cut 2 bases from V and 0 bases from J, with 29 bases between. CDR1 is MGHRA, CDR2 YSYEKL, per germline. The CDR3 is made up of 22 amino acids. The chain's CDR3 is CASSQPPGQRVLGYSSYNEQFF. The DNA of the CDR3 is TGCGCCAGCAGCCAACCACCGGGACAAAGAGTTTTGGGATATAGCTCCTACAATGAGCAGTTCTTC.

This clonotype has only a few counts. J is TRBJ1-2 and V is TRBV7-8; TRBD1 matches at 11 bases. Per the germline V gene, CDR1 is SGHVS and CDR2 is FQNEAQ. The CDR3 contains 16 residues. J was trimmed by 7 bases and V by 1 base; bases with no gene match: 8. As DNA, the CDR3 is TGTGCCAGCAGCTTAGATCTGTTGGGACAGGGGGGTGGCTACACCTTC. Translated: CASSLDLLGQGGGYTF.

The rearrangement joins TRBV7-3 to TRBJ2-7; D remains ambiguous. The germline CDR1 and CDR2 sequences are SGHTA and FQGTGA. V was shortened by 2 bases and J by 9 bases, with 11 bases between the two germline ends. The length of the CDR3 is 12 residues. CDR3 sequence: CASSLGVGWQYF. The CDR3 coding sequence is TGTGCCAGCAGCTTAGGTGTAGGTTGGCAGTACTTC.

The V gene is TRBV6-2 or TRBV6-3, the J gene TRBJ1-1; possible D gene TRBD1, 6 bases. Germline V gives CDR1 MNHEY, CDR2 SVGEGT. The CDR3 has 13 amino acids. The V gene lost 8 bases and the J gene lost 7 bases, with 17 bases spanning the gap. DNA for the CDR3: TGTGCCAGCCACAGGTCAGGGGCCGGTGAAGCTTTCTTT. Its protein product is CASHRSGAGEAFF.

There are many counts of this clonotype. The CDR3 region is CATSDATEYYGYTF. In nucleotides, the CDR3 is TGTGCCACCAGTGATGCGACGGAATACTATGGCTACACCTTC. J is TRBJ1-2 and V is TRBV24-1; the D is unclear. The germline V gene encodes CDR1 KGHDR and CDR2 SFDVKD. Trimming stripped 3 bases from V and 3 bases from J, with 10 bases between. The CDR3 sequence is 14 residues long.

This clonotype was picked up many times. The rearrangement joins TRBV6-2 or TRBV6-3 to TRBJ2-3; 8 bases are a match to TRBD2. V shed 2 bases, J shed 5 bases, and the junction held 12 bases outside the gene matches. CDR1 is MNHEY and CDR2 is SVGEGT in the germline V gene. CDR3 length: 17 residues. This CDR3 reads CASSYGRSGGGGDTQYF. CDR3 DNA: TGTGCCAGCAGTTACGGAAGAAGCGGGGGTGGGGGAGATACGCAGTATTTT.

The V call is TRBV6-1, the J call TRBJ1-3; TRBD1 might be the D (6 bases). The V end was cut by 7 bases, the J end by 15 bases, with 13 bases between. The length of the CDR3 is 10 residues. Germline lookup yields CDR1 MNHNS and CDR2 SASEGT. This CDR3 is CASKGAGEYF. CDR3 bases: TGTGCCAGCAAAGGGGCAGGGGAATATTTT.

The chain couples TRBV2 to TRBJ2-3; TRBD2 agrees at 9 bases. In germline, CDR1 is SNHLY, CDR2 FYNNEI. This CDR3 has 15 residues. Germline trimming cut 0 bases from V and 5 bases from J; bases unmatched to any gene: 3. CDR3 DNA sequence: TGTGCCAGCAGTGAAGCTGCGGGGGGGCAAGATACGCAGTATTTT. Protein: CASSEAAGGQDTQYF.

The chain recombines TRBV6-1 with TRBJ2-3; maybe TRBD1 (5 bases). V was trimmed by 6 bases and J by 4 bases, leaving 11 bases between them. Germline values: CDR1 MNHNS, CDR2 SASEGT. This CDR3 region has 13 residues. The CDR3 bases are TGTGCCAGCAGGGAGTTCAGGGCAGATACGCAGTATTTT. Translation gives CASREFRADTQYF.

Many counts were recorded for this clonotype. The V gene is TRBV11-2, the J gene TRBJ2-2; D ambiguous. V lost 6 bases and J lost 3, with 17 bases in between. CDR3 length: 16 amino acids. Germline V CDR1 and CDR2: SGHAT, FQNNGV. As DNA, the CDR3 is TGTGCCAGCAGTCCGGTTCATCGGTCGCACACCGGGGAGCTGTTTTTT. It codes for CASSPVHRSHTGELFF.

This clonotype has ten or more counts. The J gene is TRBJ2-1, the V gene TRBV24-1; tentatively, D is TRBD1 (5 bases). CDR3 length: 13 residues. The germline CDR1 and CDR2 sequences are KGHDR and SFDVKD. V was shortened by 5 bases and J by 7 bases, with 11 bases between the two germline ends. CDR3 coding DNA: TGTGCCACCAGTGGGGGCTTTTGGAATGAGCAGTTCTTC. Amino acid sequence: CATSGGFWNEQFF.

The genes are TRBV30 and TRBJ1-6, with D perhaps TRBD1 (6 bases). The CDR3 extends over 13 amino acids. Germline V gene sequence: CDR1 GTSNPN, CDR2 SVGIG (reference sequence). Trimming removed 5 bases from V and 6 bases from J, with 11 bases in between. The CDR3 DNA sequence: TGTGCCTGGCATGGACAGAGTAATTCACCCCTCCACTTT. It specifies CAWHGQSNSPLHF. Together with reference TRBV30 and TRBJ1-6, the CDR3 gives the full variable domain: SQTIHQWPATLVQPVGSPLSLECTVEGTSNPNLYWYRQAAGRGLQLLFYSVGIGQISSEVPQNLSASRPQDRQFILSSKKLLLSDSGFYLCAWHGQSNSPLHFGNGTRLTVT.

This rearrangement joins TRBV3-1 to TRBJ2-1; 12 bases are shared with TRBD2. The trim removed 4 bases at V and 11 bases at J, leaving 12 bases unmatched. Germline lookup yields CDR1 LGHDT and CDR2 YNNKEL (reference sequence). CDR3 length: 16 residues. This CDR3 is CASSLGRLAGEDKQFF. CDR3 DNA sequence: TGTGCCAGCAGCCTGGGCCGACTAGCGGGGGAGGATAAGCAGTTCTTC.